Below, 10 T cell receptor beta chains from the same sample are listed, as sequenced in a study of OX40 agonist ivuxolimab in advanced cancers. Here immunoSEQ multiplex PCR was the method, and the copy in TCRdb shows in-frame clones only, minus some. The sample includes 60,000 to 85,000 clones, roughly 81% of them seen just once. The sequencing here drew on CD4+ or CD8+ T cells sorted from blood, taken in a trial of the OX40 agonist ivuxolimab. The origin of the receptors is an adult with an advanced solid tumor such as melanoma, head and neck, liver or kidney cancer.

This clone was recorded once. The chain carries TRBV7-8 and TRBJ2-7; D might be TRBD2 (6 bases). The germline V gene encodes CDR1 SGHVS and CDR2 FQNEAQ. The CDR3 sequence is 15 residues long. V lost 2 bases, J lost 2 bases, and 13 bases lay in between. CDR3 DNA sequence: TGTGCCAGCAGCTTACGCACGGGAGCAACCTACGAGCAGTACTTC. Protein product: CASSLRTGATYEQYF. Drawing the rest from reference TRBV7-8 and TRBJ2-7, the complete variable domain is GAGVSQSPRYKVAKRGQDVALRCDPISGHVSLFWYQQALGQGPEFLTYFQNEAQLDKSGLPSDRFFAERPEGSVSTLKIQRTQQEDSAVYLCASSLRTGATYEQYFGPGTRLTVT.

This rearrangement joins TRBV13 to TRBJ1-1; weak D call: TRBD1 (6 bases). CDR1 is PRHDT and CDR2 is FYEKMQ in the germline V gene (reference sequence). Trimming took 2 bases from V and 3 from J, leaving 13 bases between them. The CDR3 runs to 15 residues. The CDR3 spells CASSLYRAWDTEAFF. CDR3 sequence (DNA): TGTGCCAGCAGCTTATACAGGGCCTGGGACACTGAAGCTTTCTTT. The full variable domain, in which reference TRBV13 and TRBJ1-1 provide the parts outside the CDR3, is AAGVIQSPRHLIKEKRETATLKCYPIPRHDTVYWYQQGPGQDPQFLISFYEKMQSDKGSIPDRFSAQQFSDYHSELNMSSLELGDSALYFCASSLYRAWDTEAFFGQGTRLTVV.

This rearrangement joins TRBV15 to TRBJ2-7; D may be TRBD1 (5 bases). Trimming left V 0 bases short and J 5 bases short, with 26 bases between. The CDR3 runs to 19 residues. The germline V gene has CDR1 LNHNV and CDR2 YYDKDF (reference sequence). For the CDR3, the DNA is TGTGCCACCAGCAGAGATTTCTTACCTCCGACAGCAGGTACCCACGAGCAGTACTTC. As protein: CATSRDFLPPTAGTHEQYF.

The J gene is TRBJ1-2, the V gene TRBV7-9, with D maybe TRBD1 (5 bases). V lost 3 bases and J lost 5, with 10 bases in between. The length of the CDR3 is 13 residues. CDR1 and CDR2 from the germline V gene are SEHNR and FQNEAQ (reference sequence). This CDR3 reads CASSFGAVYGYTF. The DNA of the CDR3 is TGTGCCAGCAGCTTCGGGGCAGTTTATGGCTACACCTTC.

The CDR3 nucleotides are TGTGCCAGTAGTCGATGGGGTGGGGGTAATGAGCAGTTCTTC. The encoded protein is CASSRWGGGNEQFF. V usage is TRBV19 and J usage is TRBJ2-1, with D tentatively TRBD1 or TRBD2 (5 bases each). Trimming stripped 5 bases from V and 7 bases from J, with 15 bases between. The CDR3 spans 14 residues. Germline-derived CDR1 and CDR2 are LNHDA and SQIVND (reference sequence).

The chain joins TRBV11-1 to TRBJ1-5; D is unclear. Germline-derived CDR1 and CDR2 are SGHAT and FQDESV (reference sequence). Trimming cost V 5 bases and J 7 bases, with 12 bases left between them. The CDR3 extends over 13 amino acids. DNA for the CDR3: TGTGCCAGCAGCGTCGGCAGTAGACAGCCCCAGCATTTT. The encoded protein is CASSVGSRQPQHF.

This chain links TRBV19 with TRBJ1-5; D is uncertain. CDR1 and CDR2 (germline): LNHDA, SQIVND (reference sequence). The CDR3 runs to 13 residues. V dropped 3 bases and J dropped 5 bases, with 8 bases sitting between them. The CDR3 coding sequence is TGTGCCAGTAGTATCGCAGGTGATCAGCCCCAGCATTTT. This codes for CASSIAGDQPQHF.

A word on this clone: At one end, the junction sequence differs from germline, possibly due to a read error. V gene TRBV7-9 combines with J gene TRBJ1-2, with 8 bases matching TRBD1. The CDR3 is 12 residues long. Germline values: CDR1 SEHNR, CDR2 FQNEAQ (reference sequence). Here the CDR3 reads CASSLSDRGSLF. The CDR3 DNA follows: TGTGCCAGCAGCTTGTCCGACAGGGGAAGCCTCTTC.

J is TRBJ1-2 and V is TRBV15, with a possible D match to TRBD1 (6 bases). Trimming cost V 0 bases and J 8 bases, with 19 bases left between them. This CDR3 comprises 16 residues. Germline CDR1 is LNHNV and CDR2 is YYDKDF (reference sequence). The CDR3 is CATSRDYNPDRSGYTF. The CDR3 DNA follows: TGTGCCACCAGCAGAGATTACAACCCCGACAGGTCGGGCTACACCTTC.

The chain recombines TRBV15 with TRBJ1-4, with D hard to call. Germline V gene sequence: CDR1 LNHNV, CDR2 YYDKDF (reference sequence). V was clipped by 0 bases and J by 7 bases, with 12 bases between them. This CDR3 region has 15 residues. The CDR3 nucleotides read TGTGCCACCAGCAGAGAGGGAGGGTTTGGTGAAAAACTGTTTTTT. Translated, it gives CATSREGGFGEKLFF.